This TCR beta chain emerged from a study of blood T cells in healthy people across ages. The second PCR ran roughly 7 to 12 cycles with a sample-barcoded 5' primer and J-beta primers. At least 3 million CDR3-containing paired-end reads were obtained per sample. TCRdb passed the 5' RACE reads through MiXCR, listing each CDR3 protein once. The table lists over 1,500,000 distinct CDR3 sequences, roughly 43% of them singletons. Study observations and caveats: Diversity was estimated from one million T cells, and these estimates were considered underestimates. Older age went with lower TCR beta diversity per million T cells, in a roughly linear way.

The J segment lost 1 base and the V segment lost 6 bases, leaving 9 bases of the junction unmatched. Germline CDR1 reads MNHEY; CDR2 reads SVGEGT. This CDR3 contains 17 residues. Concerning this clonotype itself: Its antigen is unidentified.

V gene TRBV6-2 or TRBV6-3 combines with J gene TRBJ2-3, with 11 positions matching TRBD2. Sequenced input: blood. The source is a human donor in good health. The chain's CDR3 is CASRTLLAGGGTDTQYF. In DNA, the CDR3 is TGTGCCAGCAGAACCCTCCTAGCGGGGGGCGGCACAGATACGCAGTATTTT.